Described below is a single T cell receptor (beta chain) sequence and its context. Antigen unknown. CDR3 length: 18 residues. V shed 6 bases and J 3 bases; nucleotides not matched to a gene: 18. Germline V gives CDR1 SGHRS, CDR2 YFSETQ. Donors came from a validation cohort of some 110 subjects, distinct from the first 666-subject cohort. The sample originates from a study of cytomegalovirus exposure and HLA in healthy donors. Generated by immunoSEQ multiplex PCR, the TCRdb table keeps only in-frame clones and is missing some. The table has 150,000 or so clones, just over 85% seen once. Study outcomes and limitations: Subsequent analysis revealed that first-cohort TCR clusters tended to co-occur in the roughly 120 validation repertoires. Reportedly, cytomegalovirus status was diagnosed with high sensitivity and specificity. Among TCR beta chains, those listed as cytomegalovirus-associated numbered under 200.

Sequencing used PBMCs. The receptor comes from a human donor in good health. The V and J genes are TRBV5-1 and TRBJ2-1; 7 bases line up with TRBD1. CDR3 coding DNA: TGCGCCAGCACCCTTACACCTGTCGACAGGGCGTACTACAATGAGCAGTTCTTC. Translated, it gives CASTLTPVDRAYYNEQFF.